The clone carrying this T cell receptor (beta chain) was seen a few times. Its target is not known. These data are taken from a study of T cells after yellow fever vaccination. The study's findings and limits: Clonotypes found in both CD4 and CD8 compartments made up a small share. Subsequent to the booster, the majority of primary-vaccination clones reappeared (approximately 95% CD4, 88% CD8). Abundant bulk-derived clonotypes could contaminate FACS-sorted repertoires.

A single record per CDR3 protein comes from TCRdb applying MiXCR to the 5' RACE reads. The sample lists around 180,000 distinct CDR3 sequences, approximately 6% seen once, with roughly 3% in the top ten. This sequence was found in a man aged 18 to 29 who received the YFV17D yellow fever vaccine. The material was CD4+ T cells sorted from PBMCs, obtained on the day of the first yellow fever vaccination.

The CDR3 region is CSARNEDRADTEAFF. The CDR3 nucleotides are TGCAGTGCTAGAAACGAGGACAGGGCGGATACTGAAGCTTTCTTT. This chain joins TRBV20-1 and TRBJ1-1, with 8 positions matching TRBD1. The CDR3 is made up of 15 amino acids. V shed 2 bases and J 5 bases; nucleotides not matched to a gene: 10. In germline, CDR1 is DFQATT, CDR2 SNEGSKA (reference sequence).